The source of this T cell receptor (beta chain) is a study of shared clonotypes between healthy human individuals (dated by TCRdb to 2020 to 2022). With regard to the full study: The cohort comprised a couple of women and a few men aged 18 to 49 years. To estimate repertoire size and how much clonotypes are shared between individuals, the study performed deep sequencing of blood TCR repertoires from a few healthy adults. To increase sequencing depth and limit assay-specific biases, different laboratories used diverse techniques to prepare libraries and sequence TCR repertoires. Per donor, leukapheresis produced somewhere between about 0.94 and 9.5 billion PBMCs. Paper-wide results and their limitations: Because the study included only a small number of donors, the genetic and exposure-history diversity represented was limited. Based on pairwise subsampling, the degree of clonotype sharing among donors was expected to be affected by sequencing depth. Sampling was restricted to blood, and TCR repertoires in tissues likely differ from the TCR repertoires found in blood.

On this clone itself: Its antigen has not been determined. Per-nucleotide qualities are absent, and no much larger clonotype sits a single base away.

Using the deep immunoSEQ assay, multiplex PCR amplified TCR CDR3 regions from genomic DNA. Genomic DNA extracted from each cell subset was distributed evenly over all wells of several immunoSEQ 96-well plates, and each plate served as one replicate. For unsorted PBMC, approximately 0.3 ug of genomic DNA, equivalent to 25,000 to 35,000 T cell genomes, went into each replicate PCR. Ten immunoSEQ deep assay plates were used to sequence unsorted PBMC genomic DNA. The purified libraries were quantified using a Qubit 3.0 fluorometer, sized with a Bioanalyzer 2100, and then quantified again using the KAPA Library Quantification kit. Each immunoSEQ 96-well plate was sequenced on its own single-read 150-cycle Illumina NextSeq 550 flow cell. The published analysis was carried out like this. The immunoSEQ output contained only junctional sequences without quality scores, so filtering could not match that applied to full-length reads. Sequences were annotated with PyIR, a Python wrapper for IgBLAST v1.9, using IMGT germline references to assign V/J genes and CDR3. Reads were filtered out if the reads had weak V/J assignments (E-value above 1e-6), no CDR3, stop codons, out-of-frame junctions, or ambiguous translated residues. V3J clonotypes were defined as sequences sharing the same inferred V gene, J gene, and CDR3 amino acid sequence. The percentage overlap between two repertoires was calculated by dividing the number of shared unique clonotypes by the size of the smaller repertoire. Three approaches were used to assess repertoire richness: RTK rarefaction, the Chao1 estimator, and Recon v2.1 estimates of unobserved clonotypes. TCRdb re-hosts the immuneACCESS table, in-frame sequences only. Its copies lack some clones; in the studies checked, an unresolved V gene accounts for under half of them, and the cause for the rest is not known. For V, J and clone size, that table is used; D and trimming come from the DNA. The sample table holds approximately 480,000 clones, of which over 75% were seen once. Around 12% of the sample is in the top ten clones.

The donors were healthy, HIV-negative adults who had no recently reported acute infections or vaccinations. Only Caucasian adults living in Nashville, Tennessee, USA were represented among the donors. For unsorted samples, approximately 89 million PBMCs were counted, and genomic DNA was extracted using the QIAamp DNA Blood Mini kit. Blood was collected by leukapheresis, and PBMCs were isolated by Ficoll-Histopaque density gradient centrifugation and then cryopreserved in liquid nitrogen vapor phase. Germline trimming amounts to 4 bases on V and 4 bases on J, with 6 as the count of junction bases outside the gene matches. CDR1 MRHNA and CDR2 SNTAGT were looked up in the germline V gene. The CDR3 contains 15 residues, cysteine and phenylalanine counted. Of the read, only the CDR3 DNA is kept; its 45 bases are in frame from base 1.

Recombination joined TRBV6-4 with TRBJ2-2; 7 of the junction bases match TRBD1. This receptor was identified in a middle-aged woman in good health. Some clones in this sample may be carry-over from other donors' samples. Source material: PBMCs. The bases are TGTGCCAGCAGTGTCGACAGGGCCGGCACCGGGGAGCTGTTTTTT. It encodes CASSVDRAGTGELFF.